The 3 T cell receptor beta chains presented below share a single source sample, sequenced in a study of memory CD4+ T cells and cytomegalovirus serostatus. Profiled with immunoSEQ multiplex PCR; TCRdb holds only in-frame clones, not every one. This table holds nearly 60,000 clones, about 81% found once. Single viable CD3+CD4+CD8-CD45RO+ cells were sorted as the memory CD4+ T cells. Sequences were obtained from memory CD4+ T cells from blood. Source of these receptors: an adult in good health and CMV-seronegative.

The chain combines TRBV5-1 with TRBJ1-1; D is possibly TRBD1 (5 bases). The CDR3 has 13 residues. The germline V gene encodes CDR1 SGHRS and CDR2 YFSETQ. With 6 bases removed from V and 5 bases from J, the gap between germline ends came to 14 bases. CDR3 protein: CASTLSQGTEAFF. The CDR3 region has the DNA TGCGCCAGCACACTCAGTCAGGGTACTGAAGCTTTCTTT.

The gene calls are TRBV28 and TRBJ1-1, with 7 bases aligning to TRBD1. This CDR3 comprises 15 residues. Germline V gene sequence: CDR1 MDHEN, CDR2 SYDVKM. V trimming: 8 bases; J trimming: 0 bases; junction bases outside the gene matches: 9. This chain's CDR3 is CASYRAGGMNTEAFF. The CDR3, as DNA: TGTGCCAGCTACCGTGCAGGGGGGATGAACACTGAAGCTTTCTTT.

This clone was observed a few times. This rearrangement joins TRBV5-1 to TRBJ1-2, with a possible D match to TRBD1 (5 bases). Germline V gene sequence: CDR1 SGHRS, CDR2 YFSETQ. Deletions cut 0 bases from V and 7 bases from J, with 7 bases between. This CDR3 is 12 amino acids long. CDR3 in amino acids: CASSLERGGYTF. The CDR3 nucleotides are TGCGCCAGCAGCTTGGAGAGGGGTGGCTACACCTTC.